The entry below gives a single T cell receptor beta chain sequence along with its context. Its cognate antigen is unknown. The data derive from a study of CD8+CD57+ T cells in acquired aplastic anemia. Study-wide context: Sorted CD4+ and CD8+ cells yielded around 3 ug of DNA on average.

The germline V gene has CDR1 SGHVS and CDR2 FNYEAQ. V was trimmed by 5 bases and J by 8 bases, leaving 12 bases between them. This CDR3 comprises 12 residues. For CDR3 and TCR beta VDJ profiling, genomic DNA was the template used. One entry per CDR3 protein, called by TCRdb with MiXCR from the reads. The repertoire holds approximately 190,000 distinct CDR3 sequences, with 48% as singletons. In patients chosen for sequencing, flow cytometry had shown CD8+CD57+ cell expansion. No patient had been given any therapy when blood was sampled. Whole-study results and caveats: Overlapping CD8+ CDR3 repertoires of patients and controls contained approximately 28 shared sequences. Significance was not reached for CD8+ Simpson's diversity between patients and controls.

Sequenced: sorted CD4+, CD8+, or CD8+CD57+ T cells (not recorded which) from PBMCs. The origin of this receptor is a human donor with aplastic anemia. This rearrangement joins TRBV7-6 to TRBJ1-2, with D tentatively TRBD1 (5 bases). CDR3 DNA: TGTGCCAGCAGCCCCTCAGGGTGGGGCTACACCTTC. Translating it yields CASSPSGWGYTF.